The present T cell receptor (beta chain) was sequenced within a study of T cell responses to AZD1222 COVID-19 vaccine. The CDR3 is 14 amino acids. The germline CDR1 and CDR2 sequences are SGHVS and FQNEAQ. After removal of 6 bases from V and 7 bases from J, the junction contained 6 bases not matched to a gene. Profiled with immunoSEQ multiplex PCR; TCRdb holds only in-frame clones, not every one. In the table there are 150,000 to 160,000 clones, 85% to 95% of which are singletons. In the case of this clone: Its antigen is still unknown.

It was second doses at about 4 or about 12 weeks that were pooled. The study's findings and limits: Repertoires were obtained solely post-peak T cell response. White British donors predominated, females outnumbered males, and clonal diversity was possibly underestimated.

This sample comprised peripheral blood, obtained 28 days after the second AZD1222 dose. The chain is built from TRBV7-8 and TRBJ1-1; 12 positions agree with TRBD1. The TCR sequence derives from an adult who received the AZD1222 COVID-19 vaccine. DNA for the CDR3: TGTGCCAGCAGACGTGGGACAGGGGGCAATGAAGCTTTCTTT. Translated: CASRRGTGGNEAFF.